The clone carrying this T cell receptor beta chain has at least ten counts. RNA transcripts provided the source from which TCR beta CDR3 regions were amplified. The study used the HTBI primer set for a first-round RT-PCR of the TCR CDR3. MiXCR was run by TCRdb on the multiplex PCR reads, yielding one entry per CDR3 protein. The sample lists about 530,000 distinct CDR3 sequences, more than 15% occurring once. This record comes from a study of T cells in Graves' hyperthyroidism and ophthalmopathy. This CDR3 contains 20 residues. The V gene lost 5 bases and the J gene lost 4 bases, with 30 bases spanning the gap. Germline CDR1 reads MNHEY; CDR2 reads SVGEGT. Patients showing uncontrolled infection, other autoimmune disease, pregnancy or lactation were ineligible. The diagnostic basis comprised clinical symptoms, serum thyroxine and TRAb, thyroid ultrasound and orbital computed tomography. Fresh 10 ml peripheral blood yielded PBMCs.

The source of this sequence is a woman under 30 with Graves' ophthalmopathy. The chain uses TRBV6-2 or TRBV6-3 and TRBJ2-1; D is perhaps TRBD1 or TRBD2 (5 bases each). The sequencing sample was made of blood. CDR3 in DNA: TGTGCCAGCAGTACGGTCCCGGGACCTTTTCGAGTTCAGAGATACAATGAGCAGTTCTTC. It is translated as CASSTVPGPFRVQRYNEQFF.